Shown below are 5 T cell receptor beta chains from a single sample sequenced in a study of CD8+ T cells in alopecia areata. Sequencing used cDNA as its template, made by extracting RNA and reverse transcribing it. Clones were sequenced by immunoSEQ multiplex PCR, and TCRdb holds only the in-frame ones, with some missing. The repertoire holds 90,000 or so clones, with roughly 40% as singletons. The treatment denotes: oral pan-JAK inhibitor, 5-10 mg twice daily. The input for sequencing was CD8+ T cells sorted from blood, taken at week 24, from a patient treated with tofacitinib. These TCRs come from a human donor with alopecia areata.

V usage is TRBV29-1 and J usage is TRBJ2-2, with D possibly TRBD1 on 6 matching bases. The length of the CDR3 is 12 residues. Deletions cut 7 bases from V and 5 bases from J, with 11 bases between. The germline V gene encodes CDR1 SQVTM and CDR2 ANQGSEA. The CDR3 sequence is CSAPGQTGELFF. In nucleotides, the CDR3 is TGCAGCGCTCCCGGACAGACCGGGGAGCTGTTTTTT.

This chain uses TRBV29-1 with TRBJ2-7; 7 bases map to TRBD1. V shed 2 bases and J 3 bases; nucleotides not matched to a gene: 1. This CDR3 is 12 amino acids long. In germline, CDR1 is SQVTM, CDR2 ANQGSEA. The CDR3 loop is CSVETGDYEQYF. The CDR3, as DNA: TGCAGCGTTGAAACAGGGGACTACGAGCAGTACTTC.

This clone was detected a few times. The chain employs TRBV7-3 and TRBJ2-6; D gene ambiguous. V shed 2 bases and J shed 0 bases, with 5 bases lying between them. This CDR3 is built from 15 residues. Germline CDR1 is SGHTA and CDR2 is FQGTGA. CDR3: CASSLSASGANVLTF. In nucleotides, the CDR3 is TGTGCCAGCAGCTTATCAGCCTCTGGGGCCAACGTCCTGACTTTC.

The rearrangement uses TRBV30 and TRBJ1-1; no firm D call. CDR3 length: 14 residues. Trimming took 4 bases from V and 6 from J, leaving 18 bases between them. The germline V gene has CDR1 GTSNPN and CDR2 SVGIG (reference sequence). DNA of the CDR3: TGTGCCTGGACCACCGGGGTCGGAGGCGCTGAAGCTTTCTTT. It translates to CAWTTGVGGAEAFF.

CDR3 sequence: CASSQGTGATYQETQYF. The CDR3 DNA is TGCGCCAGCAGCCAAGGAACGGGGGCAACCTACCAAGAGACCCAGTACTTC. The gene calls are TRBV4-1 and TRBJ2-5; either TRBD1 or TRBD2 may fit D (6 bases each). Germline lookup yields CDR1 MGHRA and CDR2 YSYEKL. V dropped 1 base and J dropped 0 bases, with 15 bases sitting between them. CDR3 size: 17 residues.